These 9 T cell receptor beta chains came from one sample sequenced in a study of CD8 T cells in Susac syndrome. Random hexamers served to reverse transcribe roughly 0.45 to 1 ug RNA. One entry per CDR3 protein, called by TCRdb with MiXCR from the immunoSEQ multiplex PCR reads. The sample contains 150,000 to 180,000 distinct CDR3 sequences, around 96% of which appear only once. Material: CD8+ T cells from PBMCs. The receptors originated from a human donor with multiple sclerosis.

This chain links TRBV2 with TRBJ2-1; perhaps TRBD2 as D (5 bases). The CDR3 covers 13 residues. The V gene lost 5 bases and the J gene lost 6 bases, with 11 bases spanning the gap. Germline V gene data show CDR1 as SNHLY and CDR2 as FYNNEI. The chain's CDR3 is CASSPGRGNEQFF. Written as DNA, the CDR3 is TGTGCCAGCAGTCCTGGACGGGGCAATGAGCAGTTCTTC.

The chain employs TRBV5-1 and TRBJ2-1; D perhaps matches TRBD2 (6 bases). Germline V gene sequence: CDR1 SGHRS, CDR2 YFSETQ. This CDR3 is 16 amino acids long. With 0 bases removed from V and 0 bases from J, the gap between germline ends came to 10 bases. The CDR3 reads CASSLGLASSYNEQFF. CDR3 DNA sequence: TGCGCCAGCAGCTTGGGGCTAGCGAGCTCCTACAATGAGCAGTTCTTC.

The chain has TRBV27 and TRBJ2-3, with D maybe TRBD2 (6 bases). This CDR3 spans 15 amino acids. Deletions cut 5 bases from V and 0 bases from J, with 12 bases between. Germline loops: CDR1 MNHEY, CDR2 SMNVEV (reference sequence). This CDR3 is CASSIYAGSTDTQYF. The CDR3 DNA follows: TGTGCCAGCAGTATTTACGCGGGGAGCACAGATACGCAGTATTTT.

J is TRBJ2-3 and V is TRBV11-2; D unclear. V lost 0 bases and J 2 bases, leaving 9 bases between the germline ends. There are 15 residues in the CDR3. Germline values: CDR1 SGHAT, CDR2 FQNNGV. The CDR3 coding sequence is TGTGCCAGCAGCTTAGAACGGGTTTTCACAGATACGCAGTATTTT. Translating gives CASSLERVFTDTQYF.

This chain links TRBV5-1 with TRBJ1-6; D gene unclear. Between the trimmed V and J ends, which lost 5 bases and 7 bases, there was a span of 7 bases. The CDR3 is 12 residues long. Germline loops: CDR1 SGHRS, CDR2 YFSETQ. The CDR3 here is CASRSGNSPLHF. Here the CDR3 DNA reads TGCGCCAGCAGAAGTGGAAATTCACCCCTCCACTTT.

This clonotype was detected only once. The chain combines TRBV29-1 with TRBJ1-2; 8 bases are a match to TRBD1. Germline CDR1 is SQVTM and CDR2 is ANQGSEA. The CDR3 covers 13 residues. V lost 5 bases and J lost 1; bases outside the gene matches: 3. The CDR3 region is CSVYRGVNYGYTF. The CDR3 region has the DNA TGCAGCGTTTACAGGGGGGTTAACTATGGCTACACCTTC.

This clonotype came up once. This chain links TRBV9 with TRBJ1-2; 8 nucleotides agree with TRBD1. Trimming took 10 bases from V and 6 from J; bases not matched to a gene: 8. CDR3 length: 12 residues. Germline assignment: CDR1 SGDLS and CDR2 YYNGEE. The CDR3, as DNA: TGTGCCTCTCAGGGGGCGCGTGATGGCTACACCTTC. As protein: CASQGARDGYTF.

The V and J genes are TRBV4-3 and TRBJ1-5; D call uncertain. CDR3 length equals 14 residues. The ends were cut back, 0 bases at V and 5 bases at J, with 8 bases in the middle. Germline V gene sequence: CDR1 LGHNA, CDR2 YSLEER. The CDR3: CASSQDRSYQPQHF. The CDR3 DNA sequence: TGCGCCAGCAGCCAAGATCGCAGCTATCAGCCCCAGCATTTT.

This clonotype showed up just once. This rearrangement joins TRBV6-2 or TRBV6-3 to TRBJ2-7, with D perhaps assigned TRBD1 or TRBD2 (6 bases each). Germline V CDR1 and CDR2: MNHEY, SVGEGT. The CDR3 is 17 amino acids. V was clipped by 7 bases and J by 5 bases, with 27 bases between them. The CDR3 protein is CASKAPPGHRGIHEQYF. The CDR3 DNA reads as TGTGCCAGCAAGGCCCCACCGGGACACCGGGGGATCCACGAGCAGTACTTC.